This T cell receptor beta chain stems from a study of shared clonotypes between healthy human individuals. Splitting of each subset's genomic DNA was done evenly across several immunoSEQ plates. Spread over ten immunoSEQ deep assay plates, unsorted PBMC DNA underwent sequencing. The method was immunoSEQ multiplex PCR; TCRdb's version includes in-frame clones alone and lacks a portion of them. The sample records 450,000 to 650,000 clones, roughly 72% being singletons. With 2 bases clipped from V and 1 base from J, the junction kept 10 bases outside the gene matches. CDR1 and CDR2 from the germline V gene are SGDLS and YYNGEE. The CDR3 runs 18 residues.

The chain combines TRBV9 with TRBJ2-2, with 8 bases aligning to TRBD2. The sequencing sample was made of PBMCs. The receptor comes from a woman in her thirties or forties in good health. Some clones in this sample may be carry-over from other donors' samples. The CDR3 sequence is CASSVLVGLAGNTGELFF. CDR3 nucleotide sequence: TGTGCCAGCAGCGTCTTAGTCGGGCTAGCGGGGAACACCGGGGAGCTGTTTTTT.